The 15 T cell receptor beta chains below come from one sample, sequenced in a study of cytomegalovirus exposure and HLA in healthy donors. Primers: 60 Vbeta forward and 13 Jbeta reverse. Method: immunoSEQ multiplex PCR; TCRdb's copy keeps in-frame clones and lacks some. The table records some 90,000 clones, 80% of them present only once. Sequenced sample: PBMCs. These receptors were taken from a woman aged 45 to 65 in good health and CMV-seropositive.

The V and J genes are TRBV18 and TRBJ2-7; D gene ambiguous. From germline, CDR1 is KGHSH and CDR2 LQKENI. Trimming pared 3 bases from V and 2 bases from J, leaving 8 bases between. This CDR3 region has 13 residues. This CDR3 reads CASSPAAAYEQYF. As DNA, the CDR3 is TGTGCCAGCTCACCTGCGGCGGCCTACGAGCAGTACTTC.

The V gene is TRBV7-8, the J gene TRBJ1-2, with 8 bases matching TRBD1. The CDR3 is 14 amino acids. With 3 bases clipped from V and 6 bases from J, the junction kept 6 bases outside the gene matches. Germline lookup yields CDR1 SGHVS and CDR2 FQNEAQ. In DNA, the CDR3 is TGTGCCAGCAGCTTCACGCGGACAGGGAATGGCTACACCTTC. Residues: CASSFTRTGNGYTF.

The chain has TRBV2 and TRBJ2-5, with D possibly TRBD2 on 6 matching bases. Germline V gene data show CDR1 as SNHLY and CDR2 as FYNNEI. The CDR3 totals 16 residues. V dropped 5 bases and J dropped 1 base, with 17 bases sitting between them. CDR3 sequence reads: CASSPTTGGAQETQYF. For the CDR3, the DNA is TGTGCCAGCAGTCCAACCACCGGAGGGGCCCAAGAGACCCAGTACTTC.

The chain is built from TRBV28 and TRBJ1-1, with D perhaps matching TRBD1 (5 bases). This CDR3 contains 13 residues. The germline CDR1 and CDR2 sequences are MDHEN and SYDVKM. V shed 6 bases and J shed 0 bases, with 8 bases lying between them. CDR3 residues: CASRPTVNTEAFF. The CDR3 DNA follows: TGTGCCAGCAGACCGACAGTGAACACTGAAGCTTTCTTT.

The chain employs TRBV11-3 and TRBJ1-4, with TRBD1 matching 9 bases. This CDR3 region has 17 residues. With 5 bases clipped from V and 2 bases from J, the junction kept 9 bases outside the gene matches. Germline values: CDR1 SGHNT, CDR2 YENEEA. CDR3 region: CASSPGTGTFTNEKLFF. The CDR3 nucleotides read TGTGCCAGCAGCCCCGGGACAGGGACTTTTACTAATGAAAAACTGTTTTTT.

The rearrangement links TRBV6-1 to TRBJ2-1; 13 bases map to TRBD2. V trimming: 3 bases; J trimming: 2 bases; junction bases outside the gene matches: 1. The CDR3 covers 16 residues. CDR1 MNHNS and CDR2 SASEGT come from the germline V gene. CDR3 amino acids: CASSEGLAGTYNEQFF. CDR3 DNA: TGTGCCAGCAGTGAGGGACTAGCGGGAACCTACAATGAGCAGTTCTTC.

The chain employs TRBV25-1 and TRBJ1-2, with a possible D match to TRBD1 (6 bases). The V end lost 1 base, the J end lost 3 bases, and 9 bases lay between the germline ends. The germline V gene has CDR1 MGHDK and CDR2 SYGVNS. There are 14 residues in the CDR3. The CDR3 DNA follows: TGTGCCAGCAGTGAATTCAGGGGTGACTATGGCTACACCTTC. Its protein is CASSEFRGDYGYTF.

V usage is TRBV2 and J usage is TRBJ1-2; no definite D call. V lost 4 bases to trimming and J lost 3 bases, with 6 bases between them. The CDR3 extends over 12 amino acids. CDR1 SNHLY and CDR2 FYNNEI come from the germline V gene. In DNA, the CDR3 is TGTGCCAGCAGTGGCACAGACTATGGCTACACCTTC. Translating it yields CASSGTDYGYTF.

The chain is built from TRBV18 and TRBJ1-4; TRBD1 is a possible D gene (6 bases). Germline assignment: CDR1 KGHSH and CDR2 LQKENI. Trimming cost V 2 bases and J 6 bases, with 10 bases left between them. The CDR3 is 14 residues long. The CDR3 region is CASSPKAGDEKLFF. The CDR3 coding sequence is TGTGCCAGCTCACCAAAGGCAGGGGATGAAAAACTGTTTTTT.

This sequence joins TRBV11-2 and TRBJ1-1; D is undetermined. V was cut by 7 bases and J by 2 bases, with 14 bases left in between. Germline CDR1 and CDR2: SGHAT and FQNNGV. This CDR3 is built from 14 residues. CDR3: CASTLLRANTEAFF. DNA of the CDR3: TGTGCCAGCACCCTACTGCGGGCTAACACTGAAGCTTTCTTT.

The chain employs TRBV27 and TRBJ2-2, with 8 bases fitting TRBD1. The CDR3 has 14 amino acids. The germline V gene encodes CDR1 MNHEY and CDR2 SMNVEV (reference sequence). Trimming took 6 bases from V and 4 from J; bases not matched to a gene: 4. The CDR3 is CASRTGVGTGELFF. The CDR3 DNA reads TGTGCCAGCAGGACAGGGGTGGGCACCGGGGAGCTGTTTTTT.

This chain links TRBV12-5 with TRBJ2-7, with 9 nucleotides matching TRBD1. The germline V gene encodes CDR1 LGHNT and CDR2 FRNRAP. The CDR3 is 15 residues long. J lost 0 bases, V lost 3 bases, and 3 bases had no gene match. Written as DNA, the CDR3 is TGTGCTAGTGGTTTAGGACAGGGGAGCTCCTACGAGCAGTACTTC. It specifies CASGLGQGSSYEQYF.

The chain uses TRBV2 and TRBJ1-5; TRBD1 matches at 8 bases. Germline V gene data show CDR1 as SNHLY and CDR2 as FYNNEI. The CDR3 is 18 amino acids. With 2 bases clipped from V and 6 bases from J, the junction kept 15 bases outside the gene matches. The CDR3 spells CASSEFGQGTIVGQPQHF. The DNA for the CDR3 is TGTGCCAGCAGTGAATTTGGACAGGGAACGATAGTCGGTCAGCCCCAGCATTTT.

The rearrangement uses TRBV5-1 and TRBJ1-1; tentatively, D is TRBD1 (5 bases). Germline loops: CDR1 SGHRS, CDR2 YFSETQ. This CDR3 comprises 15 residues. Trimming left V 0 bases short and J 4 bases short, with 13 bases between. DNA of the CDR3: TGCGCCAGCAGCTTGGTTGGGGGAGGAAGCACTGAAGCTTTCTTT. It translates to CASSLVGGGSTEAFF.

The chain joins TRBV7-9 to TRBJ1-2; maybe TRBD1 (5 bases). Trimming pared 4 bases from V and 0 bases from J, leaving 15 bases between. The CDR3 runs to 16 residues. Looked up from germline, CDR1 is SEHNR and CDR2 is FQNEAQ (reference sequence). DNA of the CDR3: TGTGCCAGCAGCTCCCCCCGACAGTCCGCTAACTATGGCTACACCTTC. This codes for CASSSPRQSANYGYTF.